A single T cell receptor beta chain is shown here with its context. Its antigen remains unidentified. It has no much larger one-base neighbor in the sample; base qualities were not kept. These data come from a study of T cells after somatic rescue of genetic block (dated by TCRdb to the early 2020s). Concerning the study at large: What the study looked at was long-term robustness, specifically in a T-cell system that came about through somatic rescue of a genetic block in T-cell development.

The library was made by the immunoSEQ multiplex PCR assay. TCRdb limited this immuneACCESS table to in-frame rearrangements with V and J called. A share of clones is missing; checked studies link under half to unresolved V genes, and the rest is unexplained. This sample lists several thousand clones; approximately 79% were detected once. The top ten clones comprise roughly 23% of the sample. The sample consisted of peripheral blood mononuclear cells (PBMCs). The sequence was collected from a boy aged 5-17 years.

The DNA sequence is as follows: TGTGCCAGCAGCGTAGAGTGGCGGCCAAGCTCCTACAATGAGCAGTTCTTC. The encoded protein is CASSVEWRPSSYNEQFF. The rearranged chain carries TRBV9 and TRBJ2-1, with no confident D gene call. The germline V gene supplies CDR1 SGDLS and CDR2 YYNGEE. From cysteine to phenylalanine, the CDR3 is 17 amino acids long. Kept here is only the CDR3 DNA, which spans 51 bases and is read in frame from base 1. V loses 0 bases, J loses 0 bases, and the germline ends lie 13 bases apart.